This TCR beta chain was recovered during a study of blood T cell repertoires in COVID-19 (TCRdb year 2020). Broadly, across the study: Samples covering the acute and convalescent phases of COVID-19 were provided by collaborators in the United States, Italy and Spain. The dataset comprised deeply sampled blood TCRbeta repertoires from subjects exposed to, actively infected with, or recovered from COVID-19. Samples came from the ongoing ImmuneRACE study (first 160 participants) plus 1,254 subjects from 6 global collaborators. Where HLA class I and class II types were available, the types were taken from metadata supplied by the sample provider, not from assay-based typing. A freely available public database, intended as a resource for researchers studying the immune response to SARS-CoV-2, is where the repertoires were released. The sample metadata nearly always contained a de-identified subject ID, COVID-19 status, age in years and sex. The prospective study material was composed of cDNA or gDNA derived from T cells, B-cell-depleted T cells, or PBMCs.

Findings and caveats that apply to the study as a whole: Clinical and demographic metadata were provided uncurated, with the amount varying by source and participant.

The immunoSEQ Assay, a bias-controlled multiplex PCR, was used to amplify TCRbeta CDR3 regions from genomic DNA. The original methods were these. Nucleated cell counts per sample were estimated from amplification of reference gene primers within the assay. To quantify the absolute abundance of each unique TCRbeta CDR3 rearrangement, sequence reads were collapsed and filtered. For each sample, productive Simpson clonality was calculated as the square root of Simpson's diversity index across productive rearrangements. Drawn from immuneACCESS, this table holds only the in-frame rearrangements with V and J called that TCRdb kept. Clones are partly lost; checked studies trace under half to an unresolved V gene and leave the rest unexplained. The V and J calls and clone size come from that table; D and trimming were worked out from the DNA. The sample yields about 390,000 clones; around 87% were counted once. The top ten constitute about 2.5% of the sample.

Deletion took 1 base off V and 3 bases off J, with a span of 9 bases between the germline ends. Via the germline V gene, CDR1 is SGHTA and CDR2 FQGNSA. From cysteine to phenylalanine, the CDR3 is 14 amino acids long. The sequence is cut down to CDR3 DNA, 42 bases in frame from base 1. Concerning this clone: No antigen is known for it. The record has no base qualities; no much larger clone is one base away.

One collaborating source in Seattle enrolled patients during active infection and followed them longitudinally through the course of disease. Whole blood was collected in K2EDTA tubes by collaborating institutions according to the institutions' own protocols. For TCRbeta analysis, collaborators shipped samples as frozen whole blood, isolated PBMCs, or DNA extracted from either of those sample types. The V gene is TRBV7-2 and the J gene is TRBJ1-2, and TRBD1 may be the D gene, going by 6 matching bases. The source material was peripheral blood. The receptor comes from a woman in her sixties with COVID-19, enrolled during active disease. Read as DNA, the sequence is TGTGCCAGCAGCTTAGTAGGGGGTGACTATGGCTACACCTTC. This encodes CASSLVGGDYGYTF.